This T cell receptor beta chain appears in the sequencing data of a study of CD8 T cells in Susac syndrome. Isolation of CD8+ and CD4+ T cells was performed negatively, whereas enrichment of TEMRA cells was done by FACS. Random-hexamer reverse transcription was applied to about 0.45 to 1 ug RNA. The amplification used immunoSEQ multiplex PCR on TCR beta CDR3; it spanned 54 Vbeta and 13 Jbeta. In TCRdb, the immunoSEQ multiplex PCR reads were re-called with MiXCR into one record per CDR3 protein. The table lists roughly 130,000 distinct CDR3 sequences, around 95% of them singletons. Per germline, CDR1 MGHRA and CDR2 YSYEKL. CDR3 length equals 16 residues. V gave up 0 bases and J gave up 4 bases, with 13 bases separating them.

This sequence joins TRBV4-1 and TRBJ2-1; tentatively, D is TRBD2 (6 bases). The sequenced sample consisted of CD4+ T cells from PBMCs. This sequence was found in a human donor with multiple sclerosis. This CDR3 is CASSQEGLIQYNEQFF. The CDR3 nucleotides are TGCGCCAGCAGCCAAGAGGGACTTATACAATACAATGAGCAGTTCTTC.